This T cell receptor beta chain stems from a study of cytomegalovirus exposure and HLA in healthy donors (dated by TCRdb to 2016 to 2017). About the study as a whole: An earlier analysis of 587 of the donors reported 250 to 300 Gb of sequence data and roughly 100 million unique TCR beta sequences from about 179 million T cells. Approximately 310 gigabases of sequencing data and 70 million to 85 million unique TCR sequences were included in an early release covering roughly 600 HLA-typed donors. Of the 398 genotyped donors, approximately 83% fell in the genetic ancestry cluster associated with self-reported Caucasian donors. The study aimed to test whether cataloging public T cell receptors could reveal signatures of past pathogen exposure. The study used immunosequencing to profile the T cell repertoires of 600 to 850 subjects and linked those repertoires to cytomegalovirus serostatus. In addition to the first cohort of hundreds of subjects, a separate validation cohort of about 120 different subjects was used. High-throughput TCR immunosequencing, statistical association of individual TCRs with disease status, and machine learning were combined to predict cytomegalovirus infection status. A later analysis re-analyzed previously published TCR beta repertoires from roughly 600 donors and added high-resolution HLA genotyping to study TCR occurrence patterns. Rather than using new phenotypic data, the later analysis identified candidate immune exposures from TCR beta sequences and from how often those sequences occurred across donors. To decide whether each TCR beta V gene segment behaved as functional or pseudogenic, an earlier analysis of some 580 of the donors relied on high-throughput TCR beta sequencing. Donor age, sex, ethnicity and CMV serostatus were collected together with the repertoire data. In a later genetic analysis, genome-wide SNP genotypes for about 55% of the roughly 670 donors were used, and that subset was treated as a discovery cohort. All discovery cohort repertoires had been generated on a single sequencing platform. HLA typing included class I and class II loci at four-digit resolution. The number of typed donors differed by locus: about 629-630 for A, B, C, DRB1 and DQB1; 500 to 550 for DQA1; approximately 600 for DPA1; and about 450 for DPB1. Roughly five DR-DQ haplotypes were handled as single units for association and clustering, since linkage in the cohort was strong. Among about 390 genotyped donors of the cohort, an average of about 240,000 unique TCR beta nucleotide sequences were sequenced per donor, roughly a sixth of them non-productive.

The table lists this clone with a count of one. What this receptor recognizes is not known. Nothing much larger sits one base from this clone, and base qualities are not available. The library was generated by the immunoSEQ multiplex PCR assay. A mixture of 60 forward primers for TCR Vbeta segments and 13 reverse primers for TCR Jbeta segments was used in the multiplex PCR. Amplification of the CDR3 region of rearranged TCR beta genes was performed with a multiplex PCR assay on genomic DNA. Amplified TCR beta libraries were sequenced as 87-base-pair reads on the Illumina HiSeq System. In the paper's pipeline: A later analysis tallied 75 million to 95 million unique TCR beta chains across the 666 repertoires, and approximately 12 million of those chains were shared by two or more donors. Raw reads were error-corrected and collapsed into unique sequences by a nearest-neighbor algorithm in which closely related sequences were merged to remove PCR and sequencing errors. To assign V, D and J gene segments, CDR3 sequences were aligned to IMGT reference sequences. For a sequence to be retained, a match of at least six nucleotides was required to both a V gene segment and a J gene segment. A rearrangement was called productive if the CDR3 had no stop codons and remained in frame with V and J, and every other rearrangement was called non-productive. Following IMGT convention, CDR3 was defined as the stretch from the second conserved V-encoded cysteine up to the conserved J-encoded phenylalanine. Sequences without an unambiguous match to a single V gene segment were excluded from the earlier analysis of about 630 of the donors. In an earlier analysis of almost 600 of the donors, a V segment was called functional when productive rearrangements were above 56.7%, and segregating when the standard deviation between donors exceeded 5%. To diagnose cytomegalovirus status from the catalog of TCR beta chain sequences, a statistical classification framework was built. In a later analysis, V and J genes were assigned by comparing TCR nucleotide sequences against IMGT/GENE-DB human TR gene sequences. The TCRdist pipeline was used in a later analysis to assign CDR3 sequences and most-parsimonious VDJ recombination scenarios. In a later analysis, each TCR beta chain was defined by its CDR3 amino acid sequence together with its V-gene family, and reads without a unique V-gene family were excluded. A later analysis removed 550 to 700 highly shared, low-generation-probability nucleotide sequences to deal with suspected cross-contamination and a sequencing artifact. In a later analysis, a clonal expansion index was calculated for each public chain from normalized within-repertoire ranks of inferred template counts. In a later analysis, generation probabilities were computed with a VDJ recombination model fitted to out-of-frame rearrangements, and the resulting probabilities were checked against IGoR. Hypergeometric tests were used in a later analysis to score TCR-TCR, TCR-HLA and TCR-CMV co-occurrence, with a repertoire-size bias correction applied to the TCR pairs. To estimate false discovery rates, a later analysis permuted the HLA or CMV assignments 20 times. In a later analysis, co-occurring TCRs were grouped using DBSCAN, with TCRdist sequence similarity added in when clustering inside HLA-allele-positive subsets. Repertoires with fewer than 30,000 or more than 120,000 public chains, plus five repertoires with anomalous nucleotide sharing, were excluded from co-occurrence clustering. Held by TCRdb, this immuneACCESS table contains in-frame sequences only and omits some clones. Under half of the omission traces to an unresolved V gene where checked; the cause of the rest is unknown. V and J calls and clone size are as listed in that table; D and trimming were resolved from the DNA. The sample contains about 130,000 clones, under 85% of them found a single time. The ten largest make up around 4% of the sample.

V and J lose 6 bases and 4 bases, and a span of 15 bases separates them. Via the germline V gene, CDR1 is MNHEY and CDR2 SVGAGI. The CDR3 goes from the cysteine to the phenylalanine over 14 residues. Only CDR3 DNA remains: 42 bases, in frame from the first base. On the study overall, not on this receptor specifically: At a false discovery rate of 0.05, a later analysis linked around 17,000 TCR beta sequences to specific HLA alleles. Most TCR sequences were observed very rarely across donors, whereas some public TCRs were present in many individuals. Linkage disequilibrium might explain the correlated functional status among segregating V segments, but an unknown experimental factor could not be excluded. A later genetic analysis reported fewer N-insertions in productive TCRs among donors in an Asian-associated ancestry cluster than the roughly 670-donor mean. Some IMGT-functional V segments, including TRBV6-2 and TRBV6-3, could not be told apart with the 87-base-pair reads, so those segments were excluded. In the study, 150 to 200 TCR beta chains were listed as associated with cytomegalovirus. V-gene and J-gene trimming of TCR beta chains was associated with a missense DCLRE1C variant in a later genetic analysis, and the association was replicated in an independent cohort. A further reported finding was that TCR beta sequences accurately predicted the HLA-A and HLA-B alleles for most subjects in the first cohort. Assigning TCR associations to individual alleles was difficult when HLA alleles, especially DR and DQ, strongly co-occurred. The authors suggested that the approach could potentially be extended to other disease states and immunological phenotypes. Because HLA typing was unavailable for some donors at each locus, only the typed subset was used in association tests. Cytomegalovirus status was reported to be diagnosed by the classifier with high specificity and sensitivity in both the original and validation cohorts. The only immune exposure information available for the cohort was CMV serostatus. A cluster of highly shared sequence variants was judged likely to be a technical artifact of the sequencing pipeline. Because counts were too low, about 18 rarely observed V segments, including chromosome 9 orphons, were left out of the earlier analysis of over 550 of the donors. In vitro tests confirmed that a few of the cytomegalovirus-associated TCR beta chains recognize cytomegalovirus antigens. Sequencing depth was assumed to be roughly uniform across donors in the presence/absence analyses, though that assumption may not hold. The cohort was sequenced for TCR beta chains only, and without alpha or paired-chain data the features that could be detected were limited. A later analysis found that most CMV-associated TCR beta chains appeared HLA-restricted, with HLA associations seemingly driven largely by CMV exposure. A later analysis found that TCR association rates varied across HLA loci, with DRB1 alleles showing the most associated TCRs and HLA-C alleles the fewest. Broadly in line with IMGT annotations, most TCR beta V segments showed up in productive rearrangements about 87% or about 30% of the time in an earlier analysis of roughly 590 of the donors. In a later analysis, HLA-associated TCR beta chains were found to be more clonally expanded and to have lower generation probabilities than equally common non-associated chains. According to a later analysis, parvovirus B19, influenza, CMV and Epstein-Barr virus appeared linked to several top co-occurrence clusters.

The cohort comprised hundreds of healthy bone marrow donors. At the time of sampling, every cohort member was nominally healthy, though immune exposures that went unrecorded were likely present. The donor tested CMV seropositive, placing the donor among the 289 seropositive members of the cohort. A peripheral blood sample was collected from each donor, and TCR beta sequencing was performed on peripheral blood mononuclear cells. Genomic DNA was extracted from the blood cell samples with the Qiagen DNeasy Blood Extraction Kit. This chain joins TRBV6-5 to TRBJ1-2; a tentative D call is TRBD1 (6 bases match). The TCR sequence derives from a woman aged 45-65 years in good health and CMV-seropositive. Sequenced sample: PBMCs. This receptor carries the CDR3 CASSLTGIGYGYTF. The nucleotide sequence reads as follows: TGTGCCAGCAGCCTAACAGGGATTGGCTATGGCTACACCTTC.